The rows below give T cell receptor beta chains drawn from one sample of a study of shared clonotypes between healthy human individuals. Here immunoSEQ multiplex PCR was the method, and the copy in TCRdb shows in-frame clones only, minus some. The sample shows 850,000 to 1,200,000 clones, approximately 72% of them seen only once. Sequenced sample: memory CD4+ T cells sorted from blood. The source of these receptors is a man aged 18 to 29 in good health. CDR3s include the opening cysteine and the closing phenylalanine or tryptophan. A D gene is named only where the DNA matches it firmly. The size entry is marked missing in some rows and otherwise reads once, few, many or a size class.

j_call v_call clone_size d_call cdr3_aa cdr3_nt
TRBJ1-4 TRBV6-1 NA TRBD1 CASRITGGGEKLFF TGTGCCAGCCGTATTACAGGGGGCGGCGAAAAACTGTTTTTT
TRBJ1-1 TRBV7-2 NA TRBD1 CASSAPGTGRTEAFF TGTGCCAGCAGCGCACCCGGGACAGGGAGGACTGAAGCTTTCTTT
TRBJ1-2 TRBV29-1 NA NA CSVENPSYGYTF TGCAGCGTTGAGAACCCCTCCTATGGCTACACCTTC
TRBJ1-4 TRBV5-4 NA NA CASSLGGGWTNEKLFF TGTGCCAGCAGCTTGGGCGGGGGTTGGACTAATGAAAAACTGTTTTTT
TRBJ2-7 TRBV7-2 NA TRBD2 CASSLVALGTSGVGVQYF TGTGCCAGCAGCTTAGTGGCTCTAGGGACTAGCGGAGTCGGGGTGCAGTACTTC
TRBJ2-2 TRBV6-5 NA NA CASSPSDYAGELFF TGTGCCAGCAGTCCTTCCGACTATGCCGGGGAGCTGTTTTTT
TRBJ1-2 TRBV14 NA NA CASSQFSGDYGYTF TGTGCCAGCAGCCAATTTTCCGGCGACTATGGCTACACCTTC
TRBJ1-4 TRBV2 NA NA CASRRLQGPNEKLFF TGTGCCAGTCGCCGTCTACAGGGACCTAATGAAAAACTGTTTTTT
TRBJ1-2 TRBV18 NA TRBD1 CASSHNRDSSWGYTF TGTGCCAGCTCACACAACCGGGACAGCTCTTGGGGCTACACCTTC
TRBJ1-2 TRBV5-1 NA NA CASSFSINYGYTF TGCGCCAGCAGCTTCTCAATTAACTATGGCTACACCTTC
TRBJ1-5 TRBV2 NA NA CASSQDSYPQPQHF TGTGCCAGCAGTCAAGACAGTTATCCTCAGCCCCAGCATTTT
TRBJ2-5 TRBV19 NA TRBD2 CASSPAPGRAGGETQYF TGTGCCAGTAGTCCTGCCCCGGGACGGGCGGGAGGGGAGACCCAGTACTTC
TRBJ1-3 TRBV5-8 once TRBD1 CASNLRQGFGNTIYF TGTGCCAGCAACTTGCGACAGGGATTCGGAAACACCATATATTTT
TRBJ2-5 TRBV7-3 NA NA CASSPGRGETQYF TGTGCCAGCAGCCCCGGGCGGGGAGAGACCCAGTACTTC
TRBJ1-3 TRBV19 NA NA CASSMQGTYTIYF TGTGCCAGTAGTATGCAGGGGACGTACACCATATATTTT
TRBJ1-4 TRBV6-1 NA TRBD1 CASSEAQTGTGSSNEKLFF TGTGCCAGCAGTGAAGCGCAGACAGGGACCGGGAGCTCTAATGAAAAACTGTTTTTT
TRBJ2-1 TRBV6-1 NA TRBD1 CASSETVTGAVEQFF TGTGCCAGCAGTGAAACTGTGACAGGGGCGGTTGAGCAGTTCTTC
TRBJ1-1 TRBV5-5 NA TRBD1 CASSLHGTDVNTEAFF TGTGCCAGCAGCTTGCACGGGACAGACGTGAACACTGAAGCTTTCTTT
TRBJ2-7 TRBV7-6 NA TRBD1 CASSQPGQGAEQYF TGTGCCAGCAGCCAGCCGGGACAGGGGGCCGAGCAGTACTTC
TRBJ2-7 TRBV5-1 NA NA CASSEGGSYEQYF TGCGCCAGCTCCGAAGGAGGCTCCTACGAGCAGTACTTC
TRBJ1-2 TRBV4-1 NA TRBD1 CASSHVGQGIYGYTF TGCGCCAGCAGCCACGTTGGACAGGGCATCTATGGCTACACCTTC
TRBJ2-7 TRBV27 NA NA CASSETGSYEQYF TGTGCCAGCAGTGAAACAGGGTCCTACGAGCAGTACTTC
TRBJ2-3 TRBV6-5 NA NA CASSYGGGTDTQYF TGTGCCAGCAGTTATGGCGGGGGCACAGATACGCAGTATTTT
TRBJ2-7 TRBV6-1 NA TRBD1 CASKNLGQGAYEQYF TGTGCCAGCAAGAACCTGGGACAGGGGGCTTACGAGCAGTACTTC